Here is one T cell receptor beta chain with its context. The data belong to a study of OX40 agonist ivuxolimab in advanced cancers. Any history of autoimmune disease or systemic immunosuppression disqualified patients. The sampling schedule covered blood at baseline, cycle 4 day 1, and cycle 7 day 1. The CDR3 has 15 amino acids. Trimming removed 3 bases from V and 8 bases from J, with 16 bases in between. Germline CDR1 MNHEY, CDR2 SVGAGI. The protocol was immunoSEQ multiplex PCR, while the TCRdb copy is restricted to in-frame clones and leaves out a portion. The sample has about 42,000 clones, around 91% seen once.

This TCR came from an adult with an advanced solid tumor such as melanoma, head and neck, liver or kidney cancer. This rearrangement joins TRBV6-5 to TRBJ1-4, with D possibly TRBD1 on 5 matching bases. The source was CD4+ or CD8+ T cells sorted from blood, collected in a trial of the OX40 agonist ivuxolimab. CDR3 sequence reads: CASSYTGLKGEKLFF. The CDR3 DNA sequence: TGTGCCAGCAGTTATACCGGCCTTAAGGGGGAAAAACTGTTTTTT.